These 20 T cell receptor beta chains came from one sample sequenced in a study of shared clonotypes between healthy human individuals. Naivety among CD8 cells was defined by CD45RO negativity and positive CCR7 selection, thereby excluding terminally differentiated effector memory CD45RA+ cells. TCRdb's copy holds only in-frame clones and misses some; the assay was immunoSEQ multiplex PCR. Of roughly 650,000 clones listed, about 96% are singletons. The sample consisted of naive CD8+ T cells sorted from blood. Receptors originate from a young woman in good health.

The chain has TRBV13 and TRBJ1-3; possible D gene TRBD1, 5 bases. V was shortened by 5 bases and J by 5 bases, with 13 bases between the two germline ends. Germline V gives CDR1 PRHDT, CDR2 FYEKMQ (reference sequence). CDR3 size: 14 residues. CDR3 bases: TGTGCCAGCAGCCCCCCAGGGCGGCGAAACACCATATATTTT. Its protein is CASSPPGRRNTIYF.

This clone was counted a single time. The chain links TRBV5-1 to TRBJ2-7; weak D call: TRBD2 (7 bases). Between the trimmed V and J ends, which lost 7 bases and 4 bases, there was a span of 18 bases. Looked up from germline, CDR1 is SGHRS and CDR2 is YFSETQ. The length of the CDR3 is 14 residues. As DNA, the CDR3 is TGCGCCAGCCACTGGGGGGGCTCTTCATACGAGCAGTACTTC. Translating gives CASHWGGSSYEQYF.

The chain carries TRBV9 and TRBJ2-2; a weak D match, TRBD2 (5 bases). CDR3 length: 17 residues. Germline-derived CDR1 and CDR2 are SGDLS and YYNGEE. V dropped 1 base and J dropped 6 bases, with 19 bases sitting between them. The CDR3 protein is CASSVYMAGMGAGELFF. CDR3 DNA sequence: TGTGCCAGCAGCGTATACATGGCTGGAATGGGAGCCGGGGAGCTGTTTTTT.

This sequence joins TRBV19 and TRBJ2-1; 7 bases align to TRBD2. The CDR3 totals 15 residues. Germline CDR1 reads LNHDA; CDR2 reads SQIVND (reference sequence). V lost 1 base, J lost 8 bases, and 8 bases stayed unmatched. The CDR3 DNA reads as TGTGCCAGTAGTATAGCAGCGGGAAGGTTGGATGAGCAGTTCTTC. It specifies CASSIAAGRLDEQFF.

Remarks on this clone: Within the sample, other DNA sequences also encode this same CDR3. This rearrangement joins TRBV27 to TRBJ2-2, with D hard to call. Germline CDR1 is MNHEY and CDR2 is SMNVEV (reference sequence). This CDR3 region has 14 residues. Deletions cut 3 bases from V and 4 bases from J, with 9 bases between. DNA of the CDR3: TGTGCCAGCAGTTTTGCCGGTCGCACCGGGGAGCTGTTTTTT. This codes for CASSFAGRTGELFF.

The chain recombines TRBV11-2 with TRBJ2-7, with D perhaps given as TRBD1 or TRBD2 (5 bases each). The CDR3 covers 14 residues. Per germline, CDR1 SGHAT and CDR2 FQNNGV. Between the trimmed V and J ends, which lost 3 bases and 1 base, there was a span of 10 bases. The CDR3 DNA reads TGTGCCAGCAGCTTCGGGGCAGGTTCCTACGAGCAGTACTTC. Its translation: CASSFGAGSYEQYF.

V gene TRBV28 combines with J gene TRBJ2-3, with 7 nucleotides matching TRBD2. CDR1 MDHEN and CDR2 SYDVKM come from the germline V gene. This CDR3 is 16 amino acids long. The trim removed 2 bases at V and 5 bases at J, leaving 10 bases unmatched. The CDR3 DNA sequence: TGTGCCAGCAGTTTACCGACGCGGGAGTACAGAGATACGCAGTATTTT. This encodes CASSLPTREYRDTQYF.

The CDR3 protein is CASSFNERQFF. DNA for the CDR3: TGTGCCAGCAGTTTCAATGAGCGGCAGTTCTTC. J is TRBJ2-1 and V is TRBV28; no clear D. V lost 3 bases to trimming and J lost 12 bases, with 9 bases between them. The germline gives CDR1 MDHEN, CDR2 SYDVKM. The CDR3 extends over 11 amino acids.

The chain links TRBV7-8 to TRBJ2-7; 12 positions agree with TRBD2. Germline assignment: CDR1 SGHVS and CDR2 FQNEAQ. CDR3 length: 15 amino acids. After removal of 5 bases from V and 11 bases from J, the junction contained 13 bases not matched to a gene. The CDR3 region is CASSPAASGRVTEYF. Here the CDR3 DNA reads TGTGCCAGCAGCCCAGCGGCTAGCGGGAGGGTGACGGAGTACTTC.

J is TRBJ2-1 and V is TRBV4-1; D gene uncertain. The CDR3 is 17 amino acids. Deletions cut 0 bases from V and 0 bases from J, with 12 bases between. From germline, CDR1 is MGHRA and CDR2 YSYEKL. The CDR3 region is CASSQEPGQSSYNEQFF. For the CDR3, the DNA is TGCGCCAGCAGCCAAGAACCCGGGCAGAGCTCCTACAATGAGCAGTTCTTC.

This chain joins TRBV5-6 and TRBJ1-2, with 9 bases fitting TRBD1. Germline V gene lookup returns CDR1 SGHDT and CDR2 YYEEEE. J lost 7 bases, V lost 4 bases, and 8 bases had no gene match. The CDR3 spans 14 residues. The CDR3: CASSLGTGFGGYTF. Here the CDR3 DNA reads TGTGCCAGCAGCCTGGGGACAGGGTTTGGTGGCTACACCTTC.

The chain uses TRBV10-1 and TRBJ2-5; TRBD2 matches at 7 bases. Trimming took 4 bases from V and 4 from J; bases not matched to a gene: 6. CDR1 and CDR2 (germline): WNHNN, SYGVQD (reference sequence). This CDR3 has 14 residues. The CDR3 protein is CASSGEGRGETQYF. CDR3 nucleotides: TGCGCCAGCAGTGGGGAGGGGCGCGGAGAGACCCAGTACTTC.

As for this clone: The sample holds other DNA sequences that translate to the same CDR3. The chain joins TRBV20-1 to TRBJ2-7; a possible D gene is TRBD2 (6 bases). Trimming took 6 bases from V and 4 from J, leaving 7 bases between them. Germline values: CDR1 DFQATT, CDR2 SNEGSKA (reference sequence). This CDR3 is built from 10 residues. The CDR3 region is CSAGTYEQYF. CDR3 coding DNA: TGCAGTGCCGGGACTTACGAGCAGTACTTC.

The chain couples TRBV7-9 to TRBJ1-1; 9 bases match TRBD1. Germline V gives CDR1 SEHNR, CDR2 FQNEAQ (reference sequence). Germline trimming cut 11 bases from V and 3 bases from J; bases unmatched to any gene: 7. The CDR3 spans 13 residues. CDR3 loop: CAGTRTGDTEAFF. As DNA, the CDR3 is TGTGCCGGGACCCGGACAGGGGACACTGAAGCTTTCTTT.

Concerning this clone itself: A clone one base away is much larger, so this may be a read error. Other DNA sequences within the sample encode an identical CDR3. The chain carries TRBV5-4 and TRBJ2-5; D remains unclear. Trimming shortened V by 0 bases and J by 3 bases, and 6 bases separated the two germline ends. The CDR3 is made up of 13 amino acids. The germline gives CDR1 SGHNT, CDR2 YYREEE (reference sequence). CDR3 sequence: CASSLEAEETQYF. The CDR3 DNA sequence: TGTGCCAGCAGCTTGGAGGCTGAAGAGACCCAGTACTTC.

This chain joins TRBV2 and TRBJ2-7; 7 nucleotides match TRBD1. The trim removed 7 bases at V and 2 bases at J, leaving 5 bases unmatched. Germline V lookup: CDR1 SNHLY, CDR2 FYNNEI. The CDR3 contains 13 residues. The CDR3 DNA reads as TGTGCCAGCAAGTGGGACAGCACCTACGAGCAGTACTTC. Its translation is CASKWDSTYEQYF.

A single count supports this clone. CDR3 sequence reads: CASSPGTSENTDTQYF. DNA for the CDR3: TGTGCCAGCAGCCCCGGGACTAGCGAGAACACAGATACGCAGTATTTT. This chain joins TRBV9 and TRBJ2-3, with 10 positions matching TRBD2. Germline CDR1 is SGDLS and CDR2 is YYNGEE. V was clipped by 4 bases and J by 2 bases; unmatched bases: 7. The CDR3 spans 16 residues.

This clone occurred once. The chain uses TRBV9 and TRBJ1-5; 8 bases line up with TRBD1. Germline lookup yields CDR1 SGDLS and CDR2 YYNGEE. The CDR3 has 14 amino acids. Trimming at V came to 2 bases and at J to 4 bases, leaving 2 bases not matched to a gene. CDR3 loop: CASSVTGGNQPQHF. CDR3 DNA sequence: TGTGCCAGCAGCGTTACAGGGGGGAATCAGCCCCAGCATTTT.

This chain links TRBV28 with TRBJ2-1; the match to TRBD2 covers 9 bases. J gave up 4 bases and V 3 bases, and 10 bases lay outside the gene matches. Germline-derived CDR1 and CDR2 are MDHEN and SYDVKM. The CDR3 sequence is 17 residues long. CDR3 in DNA: TGTGCCAGCAGTTTGGCCTTAGGAGCGGGGGGATACAATGAGCAGTTCTTC. The encoded protein is CASSLALGAGGYNEQFF.

A remark on this clone: A junction end diverges from the germline sequence, so it may reflect a read error. V usage is TRBV9 and J usage is TRBJ1-4; D is ambiguous. CDR1 SGDLS and CDR2 YYNGEE come from the germline V gene. The CDR3 consists of 9 residues. The CDR3 here is CASSVEGKF. As DNA, the CDR3 is TGTGCCAGCAGCGTAGAAGGGAAGTTT.